The clone carrying this T cell receptor beta chain was seen a few times. What it recognizes is unknown. This sample stems from a study of T-cell memory formation after mild COVID-19. Study-level background: TCR clusters largely stayed donor specific.

Study results and limitations: Day 15 to 85 contracting clones showed balanced CD4/CD8; day 15 to 37 expanders favored CD4+. Among CD4+ contracting clones, most were CM and EM, and CD8+ ones EMRA.

CDR1 and CDR2 (germline): SGHNT, YENEEA. Trimming stripped 1 base from V and 0 bases from J, with 18 bases between. The CDR3 contains 18 residues. Employing constant-segment primers, 5'RACE generated TCR alpha and TCR beta cDNA libraries bearing sample barcodes and UMIs. Using its own MiXCR run on the 5' RACE reads, TCRdb lists one record per CDR3 protein. The sample holds 250,000 to 300,000 distinct CDR3 sequences, 15% to 20% seen once. The chain employs TRBV11-3 and TRBJ1-1; perhaps TRBD1 as D (6 bases). The receptor comes from a man aged 18 to 35 who had mild COVID-19 (a few samples of this study predate the infection). Cell type and time point are not known. The source material was PBMCs or a T cell subset sorted from them (not recorded which). The CDR3 loop is CASSLVTPHRAMNTEAFF. The CDR3 DNA reads TGTGCCAGCAGCTTAGTAACCCCCCACAGGGCCATGAACACTGAAGCTTTCTTT.